The entry below gives a single T cell receptor (beta chain) sequence along with its context. Its antigen is unidentified. Investigators isolated RNA and reverse transcribed it into cDNA to act as the sequencing template. Method: immunoSEQ multiplex PCR; TCRdb's copy keeps in-frame clones and lacks some. The sample yields some 180,000 clones, about half seen once. The sample originates from a study of CD8+ T cells in alopecia areata. General study points: An increase in clonality over normal scalp was evident in lesional scalp, especially alopecia totalis/universalis. Persistence of many expanded lesional clones was seen in scalp and blood during tofacitinib.

This sample's treatment: oral pan-JAK inhibitor, 5-10 mg twice daily. The investigators collected lesional scalp punch biopsies and peripheral blood from alopecia areata patients. From germline, CDR1 is LGHNA and CDR2 YSLEER. The CDR3 runs to 15 residues. With 4 bases clipped from V and 2 bases from J, the junction kept 7 bases outside the gene matches. Specimen: CD8+ T cells sorted from blood, collected at approximately week 52, from a patient treated with tofacitinib. The chain combines TRBV4-3 with TRBJ2-7; 8 bases line up with TRBD1. This clonotype originated in a human donor with alopecia areata. In DNA, the CDR3 is TGCGCCAGCAGCCCCGCCGGGACAGGCGCCTACGAGCAGTACTTC. This sequence encodes CASSPAGTGAYEQYF.